This entry lists 28 T cell receptor beta chains sequenced from one sample in a study of shared clonotypes between healthy human individuals. Using immunoSEQ multiplex PCR, the repertoire was profiled, and TCRdb retains in-frame clones only, with some absent. The sample lists about 1 million clones; around four fifths were seen once. The material sequenced was memory CD4+ T cells sorted from blood. The subset denotes: CD45RA-negative fraction. The receptors were gathered from a young man in good health.

J is TRBJ2-5 and V is TRBV5-4; TRBD2 agrees at 7 bases. The CDR3 totals 14 residues. Germline CDR1 is SGHNT and CDR2 is YYREEE (reference sequence). V lost 4 bases and J lost 4; bases outside the gene matches: 7. CDR3 DNA sequence: TGTGCCAGCAGCGGGGGAGGACTAGGAGAGACCCAGTACTTC. Its translation is CASSGGGLGETQYF.

The chain joins TRBV28 to TRBJ2-5; D ambiguous. The V end was cut by 4 bases, the J end by 2 bases, with 8 bases between. Germline V gene data show CDR1 as MDHEN and CDR2 as SYDVKM. CDR3 length: 13 residues. This CDR3 is CASSSPIQETQYF. CDR3 sequence (DNA): TGTGCCAGCAGTTCCCCCATTCAAGAGACCCAGTACTTC.

The chain carries TRBV19 and TRBJ1-6; D not resolved. This CDR3 has 14 amino acids. Deletions cut 3 bases from V and 5 bases from J, with 8 bases between. Germline-derived CDR1 and CDR2 are LNHDA and SQIVND (reference sequence). The CDR3 coding sequence is TGTGCCAGTAGTATCTCAGCAGATAATTCACCCCTCCACTTT. Protein sequence: CASSISADNSPLHF.

The chain employs TRBV7-2 and TRBJ2-5, with a weak D call TRBD1 (7 bases). The ends were cut back, 5 bases at V and 4 bases at J, with 14 bases in the middle. The CDR3 is made up of 14 amino acids. Germline V gene data show CDR1 as SGHTA and CDR2 as FQGNSA. The chain's CDR3 is CASSPNQGGETQYF. CDR3 coding DNA: TGTGCCAGCAGCCCGAACCAGGGGGGAGAGACCCAGTACTTC. The full variable domain, rest sourced from reference TRBV7-2 and TRBJ2-5, is GAGVSQSPSNKVTEKGKDVELRCDPISGHTALYWYRQSLGQGLEFLIYFQGNSAPDKSGLPSDRFSAERTGGSVSTLTIQRTQQEDSAVYLCASSPNQGGETQYFGPGTRLLVL.

The chain couples TRBV15 to TRBJ2-1; D is unclear. This CDR3 is 12 amino acids long. V lost 0 bases and J lost 12, with 9 bases in between. CDR1 LNHNV and CDR2 YYDKDF come from the germline V gene (reference sequence). CDR3: CATSRDVALQFF. For the CDR3, the DNA is TGTGCCACCAGCAGAGATGTTGCCCTGCAGTTCTTC.

This rearrangement joins TRBV18 to TRBJ2-2; 9 bases are a match to TRBD2. CDR1 is KGHSH, CDR2 LQKENI, per germline. Trimming cost V 3 bases and J 4 bases; bases outside gene matches: 9. The CDR3 runs 17 residues. CDR3 residues: CASSPKAAGGSTGELFF. DNA of the CDR3: TGTGCCAGCTCACCTAAGGCAGCGGGGGGCTCCACCGGGGAGCTGTTTTTT.

The CDR3 DNA follows: TGTGCCAGCAGTGTGTCAGGGACCTCTGGAAACACCATATATTTT. Translated: CASSVSGTSGNTIYF. V gene TRBV6-1 combines with J gene TRBJ1-3, with D perhaps TRBD1 (5 bases). Germline CDR1 and CDR2: MNHNS and SASEGT. V was shortened by 4 bases and J by 0 bases, with 10 bases between the two germline ends. The CDR3 sequence is 15 residues long.

The chain recombines TRBV10-3 with TRBJ1-4; 7 bases line up with TRBD1. Trimming took 3 bases from V and 0 from J; bases not matched to a gene: 4. The germline V gene encodes CDR1 ENHRY and CDR2 SYGVKD. The CDR3 is 16 amino acids. CDR3 bases: TGTGCCATCAGTGAACAGGGGTCGTCAACTAATGAAAAACTGTTTTTT. Amino acid sequence: CAISEQGSSTNEKLFF.

The chain carries TRBV7-3 and TRBJ2-3; D call uncertain. The germline V and J ends were trimmed by 2 bases and 5 bases, with 5 bases remaining between them. Germline CDR1 reads SGHTA; CDR2 reads FQGTGA. The CDR3 sequence is 12 residues long. The CDR3 region is CASSLSGDTQYF. The CDR3 DNA is TGTGCCAGCAGCTTATCCGGAGATACGCAGTATTTT.

This rearrangement joins TRBV19 to TRBJ1-4; 9 positions agree with TRBD1. Germline V gene data show CDR1 as LNHDA and CDR2 as SQIVND (reference sequence). The J segment lost 6 bases and the V segment lost 8 bases, leaving 7 bases of the junction unmatched. The CDR3 extends over 14 amino acids. Written as DNA, the CDR3 is TGTGCCAGTGTACAGGGGGCGGGGTATGAAAAACTGTTTTTT. The encoded protein is CASVQGAGYEKLFF.

In its sample, this clone was seen a few times. The gene calls are TRBV6-1 and TRBJ2-2; 11 bases match TRBD1. Germline trimming cut 8 bases from V and 4 bases from J; bases unmatched to any gene: 3. The CDR3 covers 14 residues. Germline V gene lookup returns CDR1 MNHNS and CDR2 SASEGT. CDR3 sequence: CASWGQGGTGELFF. CDR3 DNA sequence: TGTGCCAGCTGGGGACAGGGGGGCACCGGGGAGCTGTTTTTT.

The rearrangement joins TRBV5-1 to TRBJ2-1; 9 bases match TRBD1. Germline assignment: CDR1 SGHRS and CDR2 YFSETQ. The junction had 5 bases not matched to a gene; V was cut back by 4 bases and J by 6 bases. This CDR3 has 14 amino acids. This CDR3 reads CASSRTGASNEQFF. The CDR3 region has the DNA TGCGCCAGCAGCCGGACAGGGGCAAGCAATGAGCAGTTCTTC.

The rearrangement joins TRBV6-1 to TRBJ2-1; possible D gene TRBD2, 6 bases. The ends were cut back, 6 bases at V and 4 bases at J, with 13 bases in the middle. The germline gives CDR1 MNHNS, CDR2 SASEGT. This CDR3 is built from 14 residues. The CDR3 nucleotides are TGTGCCAGCAGACGACTAGTTGAATACAATGAGCAGTTCTTC. Protein product: CASRRLVEYNEQFF.

The rearrangement links TRBV7-2 to TRBJ1-1; D uncertain. The CDR3 totals 13 residues. Trimming removed 3 bases at V and 5 bases at J, with 10 bases between. CDR1 and CDR2 (germline): SGHTA, FQGNSA. CDR3 residues: CASSFGVKTEAFF. CDR3 nucleotide sequence: TGTGCCAGCAGCTTCGGGGTAAAGACTGAAGCTTTCTTT.

The CDR3 DNA is TGTGCCAGCAGCTATCAGGGGCGGGCTAGCGGCACAGATACGCAGTATTTT. As protein: CASSYQGRASGTDTQYF. The chain joins TRBV5-4 to TRBJ2-3, with D possibly called TRBD1 or TRBD2 (6 bases each). CDR3 length: 17 amino acids. Trimming cost V 3 bases and J 1 base, with 18 bases left between them. The V gene's germline CDR1 is SGHNT and CDR2 YYREEE (reference sequence).

The chain uses TRBV11-1 and TRBJ2-3; D uncertain. CDR1 is SGHAT and CDR2 is FQDESV in the germline V gene (reference sequence). V lost 6 bases, J lost 4 bases, and 8 bases lay in between. The CDR3 sequence is 12 residues long. CDR3: CASSTRSDTQYF. The CDR3 DNA is TGTGCCAGCAGTACCCGATCAGATACGCAGTATTTT.

This clone was observed many times. CDR3 protein: CASSEGPGSPLHF. The DNA of the CDR3 is TGTGCCAGCAGTGAGGGGCCTGGTTCACCCCTCCACTTT. The chain links TRBV6-4 to TRBJ1-6; tentative D call: TRBD1 (5 bases). Germline V lookup: CDR1 MRHNA, CDR2 SNTAGT. The CDR3 is made up of 13 amino acids. V was trimmed by 3 bases and J by 9 bases, leaving 9 bases between them.

This clone came up once. The rearrangement links TRBV11-2 to TRBJ2-2, with 8 bases fitting TRBD2. Germline trimming cut 4 bases from V and 5 bases from J; bases unmatched to any gene: 9. CDR1 is SGHAT, CDR2 FQNNGV, per germline. The CDR3 contains 16 residues. CDR3 amino acids: CASSYIAGKSTGELFF. The CDR3 coding sequence is TGTGCCAGCAGCTACATAGCGGGGAAATCGACCGGGGAGCTGTTTTTT. Full variable domain (remainder filled in from reference TRBV11-2 and TRBJ2-2): EAGVAQSPRYKIIEKRQSVAFWCNPISGHATLYWYQQILGQGPKLLIQFQNNGVVDDSQLPKDRFSAERLKGVDSTLKIQPAKLEDSAVYLCASSYIAGKSTGELFFGEGSRLTVL.

This chain joins TRBV6-6 and TRBJ1-5; the match to TRBD1 covers 10 bases. The CDR3 is 16 residues long. V dropped 4 bases and J dropped 0; count of bases not matched to a gene: 3. CDR1 and CDR2 from the germline V gene are MNHNY and SVGAGI (reference sequence). The DNA for the CDR3 is TGTGCCAGCAGTTGGGGGACAGGGGCTAGCAATCAGCCCCAGCATTTT. Translated, it gives CASSWGTGASNQPQHF.

J is TRBJ2-5 and V is TRBV9; perhaps TRBD1 as D (6 bases). V was shortened by 3 bases and J by 4 bases, with 16 bases between the two germline ends. The CDR3 covers 15 residues. CDR1 and CDR2 (germline): SGDLS, YYNGEE. CDR3 residues: CASSALGGDRETQYF. CDR3 bases: TGTGCCAGCAGCGCCTTAGGGGGAGATAGAGAGACCCAGTACTTC.

Note on this clone: One base away lies a much larger clone, so this may be a sequencing read error. The rearrangement links TRBV6-5 to TRBJ1-4; TRBD1 is a possible D gene (5 bases). The CDR3 length is 12 residues. Germline CDR1 and CDR2: MNHEY and SVGAGI. Trimming took 4 bases from V and 8 from J, leaving 8 bases between them. CDR3 protein: CASSSAGEKLFF. The CDR3 nucleotides are TGTGCCAGCAGTTCCGCAGGGGAAAAACTGTTTTTT.

The V call is TRBV9, the J call TRBJ2-5, with 10 bases aligning to TRBD2. Germline CDR1 SGDLS, CDR2 YYNGEE. The junction had 7 bases not matched to a gene; V was cut back by 3 bases and J by 2 bases. The CDR3 spans 16 residues. CDR3 sequence reads: CASSGGTSDVQETQYF. Written as DNA, the CDR3 is TGTGCCAGCAGCGGCGGGACTAGCGACGTTCAAGAGACCCAGTACTTC.

This chain links TRBV7-2 with TRBJ1-6; D is unresolved. This CDR3 contains 13 residues. Germline lookup yields CDR1 SGHTA and CDR2 FQGNSA. Between the trimmed V and J ends, which lost 1 base and 12 bases, there was a span of 10 bases. The CDR3 sequence is CASSLEKARPLHF. In DNA form, the CDR3 reads TGTGCCAGCAGCTTAGAAAAGGCTCGACCCCTCCACTTT.

This chain uses TRBV5-1 with TRBJ1-2; 7 positions agree with TRBD1. Germline V CDR1 and CDR2: SGHRS, YFSETQ. J was trimmed by 2 bases and V by 4 bases; bases with no gene match: 11. The CDR3 totals 16 residues. CDR3 nucleotides: TGCGCCAGCAGCCGATCGGACAGGATCCTCAACTATGGCTACACCTTC. Its protein is CASSRSDRILNYGYTF.

This clone was counted between two and nine times. J is TRBJ2-3 and V is TRBV9, with D perhaps matching TRBD2 (5 bases). The CDR3 consists of 15 residues. The germline gives CDR1 SGDLS, CDR2 YYNGEE. The V gene lost 0 bases and the J gene lost 7 bases, with 15 bases spanning the gap. The CDR3 sequence: CASSVAGEYRHTQYF. DNA for the CDR3: TGTGCCAGCAGCGTAGCTGGGGAGTACCGGCATACGCAGTATTTT.

The gene calls are TRBV5-1 and TRBJ1-2, with D possibly being TRBD1 (6 bases). Germline CDR1 is SGHRS and CDR2 is YFSETQ. The CDR3 has 13 residues. The germline V and J ends were trimmed by 4 bases and 0 bases, with 7 bases remaining between them. The CDR3 nucleotides are TGCGCCAGCAGCGAGGGGGCTAACTATGGCTACACCTTC. It yields the protein CASSEGANYGYTF. Combining the CDR3 with reference TRBV5-1 and TRBJ1-2 gives the whole variable domain KAGVTQTPRYLIKTRGQQVTLSCSPISGHRSVSWYQQTPGQGLQFLFEYFSETQRNKGNFPGRFSGRQFSNSRSEMNVSTLELGDSALYLCASSEGANYGYTFGSGTRLTVV.

The V gene is TRBV27, the J gene TRBJ2-7; D may be TRBD1 or TRBD2 (7 bases each). Trimming pared 3 bases from V and 6 bases from J, leaving 18 bases between. The CDR3 has 15 amino acids. Looked up from germline, CDR1 is MNHEY and CDR2 is SMNVEV (reference sequence). This CDR3 is CASSFRQGRGGEQYF. The CDR3 coding sequence is TGTGCCAGCAGTTTTCGACAGGGTAGGGGGGGCGAGCAGTACTTC.

The chain has TRBV4-3 and TRBJ1-6; TRBD1 aligns across 8 bases. Losses at the gene ends were 3 bases for V and 10 bases for J; bases not matched to a gene: 8. The CDR3 covers 15 residues. Germline CDR1 and CDR2: LGHNA and YSLEER. The CDR3, as DNA: TGCGCCAGCAGCCAGGACAGGACAGGGAGGTCACCCCTCCACTTT. It is translated as CASSQDRTGRSPLHF.